The rows below give T cell receptor beta chains drawn from one sample of a study of cytomegalovirus exposure and HLA in healthy donors. TCRdb's copy holds only in-frame clones and misses some; the assay was immunoSEQ multiplex PCR. The data show 120,000 or so clones, with more than 65% seen just once and less than 7.5% held by the top ten. Input material: PBMCs. Receptors originate from a man aged 30 to 39 in good health and CMV-seropositive. Each CDR3 is given with its conserved first and last residue. The order of the fields is V gene, J gene, CDR3 length, D gene, clone size, CDR3 DNA, CDR3 protein. D genes are given only for firm matches. Only some rows state a clone size, as once, few, many or a class for expanded clones.

V: TRBV20-1; J: TRBJ2-5; length: 11; D: TRBD2; size: NA; DNA: TGCAGTGCCGCGGGGGGAGAGACCCAGTACTTC; CDR3: CSAAGGETQYF
V: TRBV7-3; J: TRBJ2-3; length: 13; D: NA; size: NA; DNA: TGTGCCAGCAGCCGTATTTCGACAGATACGCAGTATTTT; CDR3: CASSRISTDTQYF
V: TRBV19; J: TRBJ2-7; length: 14; D: TRBD2; size: once; DNA: TGTGCCAGTAGTCGACTAGCGACCACCTACGAGCAGTACTTC; CDR3: CASSRLATTYEQYF
V: TRBV21-1; J: TRBJ1-2; length: 14; D: NA; size: NA; DNA: TGTGCCAGCAGCAACGGGACAGGGGGTAAAAACTACACCTTC; CDR3: CASSNGTGGKNYTF
V: TRBV7-9; J: TRBJ2-1; length: 17; D: TRBD1; size: NA; DNA: TGTGCCAGCCAGCCGGGGGGAGGGACAGGGAAGAACAATGAGCAGTTCTTC; CDR3: CASQPGGGTGKNNEQFF
V: TRBV9; J: TRBJ1-1; length: 19; D: TRBD1; size: NA; DNA: TGTGCCAGCAGCCCCCCCCGGGGTGGGACAGGGGACCAAGGGTTAGGAGCTTTCTTT; CDR3: CASSPPRGGTGDQGLGAFF
V: TRBV18; J: TRBJ2-7; length: 14; D: NA; size: once; DNA: TGTGCCAGCTCTAGCGGGACAGGGTCCGACGAGCAGTACTTC; CDR3: CASSSGTGSDEQYF
V: TRBV5-8; J: TRBJ1-1; length: 17; D: NA; size: NA; DNA: TGTGCCAGCAGCTTGGCTTTTGGGATGCGGAGGGACACTGAAGCTTTCTTT; CDR3: CASSLAFGMRRDTEAFF
V: TRBV5-5; J: TRBJ2-6; length: 19; D: TRBD2; size: once; DNA: TGTGCCAGCAGCTTTAGAACTAGCGGGGGCCTCTCTGGGGCCAACGTCCTGACTTTC; CDR3: CASSFRTSGGLSGANVLTF
V: TRBV5-1; J: TRBJ1-6; length: 15; D: NA; size: NA; DNA: TGCGCCAGCAGCTTGATTGGGGAGGGGGGATCACCCCTCCACTTT; CDR3: CASSLIGEGGSPLHF
V: TRBV7-9; J: TRBJ2-4; length: 16; D: TRBD1; size: NA; DNA: TGTTCCAGCAGCCCTCAGGGGGCGGTCTACATAAACATTCAGTACTTC; CDR3: CSSSPQGAVYINIQYF
V: TRBV4-1; J: TRBJ1-3; length: 15; D: NA; size: NA; DNA: TGCGCCAGCAGCATGCGGGGGCTCTCTGGAAACACCATATATTTT; CDR3: CASSMRGLSGNTIYF
V: TRBV6-1; J: TRBJ1-2; length: 13; D: NA; size: NA; DNA: TGTGCCAGCAGTGAAGCCGGGAACTATGGCTACACCTTC; CDR3: CASSEAGNYGYTF
V: TRBV10-2; J: TRBJ1-1; length: 13; D: TRBD1; size: NA; DNA: TGCGCCATCTTCGACAGGGTAGGAACTGAAGCTTTCTTT; CDR3: CAIFDRVGTEAFF
V: TRBV6-1; J: TRBJ1-1; length: 12; D: NA; size: NA; DNA: TGTGCCAGCAGCAGGCTGAACACTGAAGCTTTCTTT; CDR3: CASSRLNTEAFF
V: TRBV18; J: TRBJ1-1; length: 12; D: NA; size: NA; DNA: TGTGCCAGCGCGAAACAGGGAACTGAAGCTTTCTTT; CDR3: CASAKQGTEAFF
V: TRBV5-6; J: TRBJ1-5; length: 14; D: TRBD1; size: few; DNA: TGTGCCAGCAGCCCGACAGGGAGGAATCAGCCCCAGCATTTT; CDR3: CASSPTGRNQPQHF
V: TRBV25-1; J: TRBJ2-1; length: 14; D: TRBD1; size: once; DNA: TGTGCCAGCAGTGGGCAGGGGGCGATCGGTGAGCAGTTCTTC; CDR3: CASSGQGAIGEQFF
V: TRBV25-1; J: TRBJ2-2; length: 17; D: TRBD1; size: NA; DNA: TGTGCCAGCAGTGAATACCGAGGGGGCACGAACACCGGGGAGCTGTTTTTT; CDR3: CASSEYRGGTNTGELFF
V: TRBV29-1; J: TRBJ2-2; length: 12; D: NA; size: NA; DNA: TGCAGCGTTGAGACAGACACCGGGGAGCTGTTTTTT; CDR3: CSVETDTGELFF
V: TRBV4-3; J: TRBJ2-7; length: 16; D: NA; size: NA; DNA: TGCGCCAGCAGCCGCAACCCCGAGACTAGTGGCTACGAGCAGTACTTC; CDR3: CASSRNPETSGYEQYF
V: TRBV29-1; J: TRBJ2-2; length: 14; D: NA; size: NA; DNA: TGCAGCGTTGTCTCTCAGGGTAACACCGGGGAGCTGTTTTTT; CDR3: CSVVSQGNTGELFF
V: TRBV7-9; J: TRBJ2-7; length: 13; D: NA; size: NA; DNA: TGTGCCAGCAGCCAGACTAGTCCCTACGAGCAGTACTTC; CDR3: CASSQTSPYEQYF
V: TRBV11-2; J: TRBJ1-1; length: 16; D: TRBD1; size: NA; DNA: TGTGCCAGCGGGCTGGGCGGACAGGGGGCGAACACTGAAGCTTTCTTT; CDR3: CASGLGGQGANTEAFF
V: TRBV7-3; J: TRBJ2-2; length: 15; D: TRBD2; size: NA; DNA: TGTGCCAGCAGCCCCACGAGCGGGGGGGCCGGGGAGCTGTTTTTT; CDR3: CASSPTSGGAGELFF
V: TRBV14; J: TRBJ1-1; length: 15; D: NA; size: NA; DNA: TGTGCCAGCAGCCAAGATCGACACCCGAACACTGAAGCTTTCTTT; CDR3: CASSQDRHPNTEAFF
V: TRBV11-2; J: TRBJ2-3; length: 15; D: NA; size: NA; DNA: TGTGCCAGCAGCTTAGGTGGGGCGAAATGGGATACGCAGTATTTT; CDR3: CASSLGGAKWDTQYF
V: TRBV27; J: TRBJ2-1; length: 16; D: NA; size: NA; DNA: TGTGCCAGCAGTCCGGATCCCGGGGGATGGGGCAATGAGCAGTTCTTC; CDR3: CASSPDPGGWGNEQFF